This T cell receptor beta chain was obtained from a study of T-cell memory formation after mild COVID-19. TCRdb re-analysed the 5' RACE reads in MiXCR, keeping a single row per CDR3 protein. The data hold 180,000 or so distinct CDR3 sequences, with roughly 16% observed a single time. Only a few counts were recorded for this clonotype. Its antigen is still unknown. Findings and caveats of the study: Later expanders leaned CD4+, whereas clones that contracted between day 15 and 85 were balanced CD4/CD8. Some clones that responded turned up in pre-infection memory, which suggests that cross-reactive memory joined in.

The sequence came from an adult woman who had mild COVID-19 (a few samples of this study predate the infection). Cell type and time point are not known. What was sequenced was PBMCs or a T cell subset sorted from them (not recorded which).

The CDR3 loop is CASSLVGWGRGTSGTYEQYF. The CDR3 DNA is TGTGCCAGCAGCTTAGTTGGTTGGGGACGGGGAACTAGCGGAACCTACGAGCAGTACTTC. V usage is TRBV7-6 and J usage is TRBJ2-7; TRBD2 matches 8 bases. V gave up 1 base and J gave up 2 bases; unmatched junction bases: 19. The CDR3 runs 20 residues. From germline, CDR1 is SGHVS and CDR2 FNYEAQ.